The text below deals with one T cell receptor beta chain. The CDR3 consists of 17 residues. CDR1 and CDR2 from the germline V gene are SGDLS and YYNGEE. V shed 1 base, J shed 8 bases, and the junction held 14 bases outside the gene matches. Time point indicated: newly diagnosed, previously untreated cHL patient sample. Only in-frame clones appear in the TCRdb table, and some are missing; sequencing was by immunoSEQ multiplex PCR. The top ten clones hold about 2.6% of a sample with roughly 70,000 clones, 93% of them seen once. This sample stems from a study of PD-1 blockade in classical Hodgkin lymphoma.

The gene calls are TRBV9 and TRBJ2-1; TRBD2 agrees at 8 bases. This TCR came from a human donor with classical Hodgkin lymphoma. Material for sequencing was peripheral blood mononuclear cells (PBMCs). The CDR3 protein is CASSVQGGGTRIDEQFF. CDR3 in DNA: TGTGCCAGCAGCGTACAGGGAGGAGGGACTAGAATCGATGAGCAGTTCTTC.